A single sample is the source of the 24 T cell receptor beta chains below, sequenced in a study of cytomegalovirus exposure and HLA in healthy donors. This PCR relied on a set of 60 Vbeta primers and 13 Jbeta primers. Sequencing used immunoSEQ multiplex PCR; TCRdb keeps in-frame clones, though not all of them. The table lists about 170,000 clones, around 80% of them singletons, with over 2.5% in the top ten. Sequencing was carried out using PBMCs. The source is a woman aged 45-65 years in good health and CMV-seropositive.

The V call is TRBV28, the J call TRBJ2-7, with a weak D call TRBD2 (5 bases). CDR3 length: 15 amino acids. Per germline, CDR1 MDHEN and CDR2 SYDVKM. V was cut by 3 bases and J by 3 bases, with 15 bases left in between. The CDR3 nucleotides are TGTGCCAGCAGTTTGAGGGCTAGCTTCAACTACGAGCAGTACTTC. Translation: CASSLRASFNYEQYF.

The CDR3: CASSLARGQDYYEQYF. Written as DNA, the CDR3 is TGTGCCAGCAGCTTAGCGCGAGGACAGGACTACTACGAGCAGTACTTC. V and J are TRBV7-8 and TRBJ2-7; tentative D call: TRBD1 (7 bases). In germline, CDR1 is SGHVS, CDR2 FQNEAQ. The CDR3 sequence is 16 residues long. Trimming took 0 bases from V and 3 from J, leaving 15 bases between them.

V usage is TRBV10-1 and J usage is TRBJ2-7; D is possibly TRBD2 (6 bases). The CDR3 runs to 15 residues. V dropped 11 bases and J dropped 2 bases, with 22 bases sitting between them. Germline CDR1 and CDR2: WNHNN and SYGVQD (reference sequence). The CDR3 coding sequence is TGCGCCCCGAAAAGGGACTCAGAACGGACCTACGAGCAGTACTTC. It yields the protein CAPKRDSERTYEQYF.

The chain is built from TRBV5-1 and TRBJ2-1, with 11 positions matching TRBD2. The CDR3 totals 16 residues. V dropped 0 bases and J dropped 4; count of bases not matched to a gene: 3. Germline V gene sequence: CDR1 SGHRS, CDR2 YFSETQ. The CDR3 DNA is TGCGCCAGCAGCTTGGTTGGGACTAGCGGATACAATGAGCAGTTCTTC. It specifies CASSLVGTSGYNEQFF.

The chain is built from TRBV2 and TRBJ1-3, with D unresolved. Germline CDR1 and CDR2: SNHLY and FYNNEI. The CDR3 length is 15 residues. Deletions cut 1 base from V and 4 bases from J, with 11 bases between. This chain's CDR3 is CASSEGSGIGNTIYF. DNA for the CDR3: TGTGCCAGCAGTGAAGGATCGGGGATCGGAAACACCATATATTTT.

The chain recombines TRBV28 with TRBJ1-2, with unresolved D. V was pared by 5 bases and J by 7 bases, with 14 bases between. CDR1 is MDHEN and CDR2 is SYDVKM in the germline V gene. This CDR3 region has 13 residues. The CDR3 nucleotides are TGTGCCAGCAGTCCCATGAAGCAACTTGGCTACACCTTC. Translation gives CASSPMKQLGYTF.

The rearrangement uses TRBV5-1 and TRBJ2-1; D uncertain. The V gene's germline CDR1 is SGHRS and CDR2 YFSETQ. With 4 bases removed from V and 9 bases from J, the gap between germline ends came to 14 bases. This CDR3 is built from 13 residues. The CDR3 nucleotides read TGCGCCAGCAGCCTTACAGAGAACGGTGAGCAGTTCTTC. This translates into CASSLTENGEQFF.

Details on this clone: At one of its ends the junction is not consistent with the germline gene, which may arise from a read error. V and J are TRBV19 and TRBJ2-6, with TRBD1 matching over 8 bases. CDR1 LNHDA and CDR2 SQIVND come from the germline V gene (reference sequence). The CDR3 covers 17 residues. CDR3 coding DNA: TGTGCCAGTAGTATAGTGGACAGGGCGGCTGGGGCCAACGGCCTGACTTTC. This codes for CASSIVDRAAGANGLTF.

The V call is TRBV30, the J call TRBJ1-2; TRBD1 agrees at 7 bases. This CDR3 contains 15 residues. CDR1 GTSNPN and CDR2 SVGIG come from the germline V gene (reference sequence). V lost 1 base to trimming and J lost 5 bases; unmatched junction nucleotides: 10. The CDR3 loop reads CAWSASGTDRYGYTF. CDR3 sequence (DNA): TGTGCCTGGAGTGCCTCCGGGACAGACAGATATGGCTACACCTTC.

With respect to this clone: This same CDR3 is encoded by further DNA sequences in the sample. This chain uses TRBV7-9 with TRBJ1-3; D gene unclear. Germline V gene sequence: CDR1 SEHNR, CDR2 FQNEAQ (reference sequence). V dropped 0 bases and J dropped 2 bases, with 8 bases sitting between them. The CDR3 loop spans 15 amino acids. CDR3 residues: CASSLARGTGNTIYF. In DNA form, the CDR3 reads TGTGCCAGCAGCTTAGCGAGAGGGACTGGAAACACCATATATTTT.

V and J are TRBV6-1 and TRBJ1-6; D possibly corresponds to TRBD1 (6 bases). Germline assignment: CDR1 MNHNS and CDR2 SASEGT. The CDR3 has 15 residues. The germline V and J ends were trimmed by 4 bases and 8 bases, with 15 bases remaining between them. As DNA, the CDR3 is TGTGCCAGCAGTGCGTACAGGGTTGGTGATTCACCCCTCCACTTT. Its translation: CASSAYRVGDSPLHF.

The rearrangement links TRBV19 to TRBJ1-5; D ambiguous. Germline values: CDR1 LNHDA, CDR2 SQIVND (reference sequence). This CDR3 is 16 amino acids long. Trimming shortened V by 5 bases and J by 0 bases, and 14 bases separated the two germline ends. As DNA, the CDR3 is TGTGCCAGTAGTGCCCTTGGAGAAGCTAGCAATCAGCCCCAGCATTTT. Protein: CASSALGEASNQPQHF.

CDR3: CASRREQNTEAFF. The DNA for the CDR3 is TGTGCCAGCAGGAGGGAGCAGAACACTGAAGCTTTCTTT. The genes are TRBV6-1 and TRBJ1-1; D ambiguous. Trimming removed 6 bases from V and 1 base from J, with 9 bases in between. The CDR3 is 13 residues long. Germline CDR1 is MNHNS and CDR2 is SASEGT.

V usage is TRBV5-1 and J usage is TRBJ2-1; TRBD2 might be the D (5 bases). Trimming removed 2 bases from V and 7 bases from J, with 16 bases in between. Germline V gives CDR1 SGHRS, CDR2 YFSETQ. This CDR3 spans 15 amino acids. CDR3 loop: CASSFGTRPTNEQFF. CDR3 sequence (DNA): TGCGCCAGCAGCTTCGGAACTAGGCCCACGAATGAGCAGTTCTTC.

This chain uses TRBV18 with TRBJ1-2, with 7 bases matching TRBD1. With V trimmed by 3 bases and J by 4 bases, 8 bases remained unmatched. Per germline, CDR1 KGHSH and CDR2 LQKENI. The CDR3 runs 15 residues. The CDR3 spells CASSPRTGDGYGYTF. CDR3 bases: TGTGCCAGCTCACCTCGGACAGGCGACGGCTATGGCTACACCTTC.

This chain uses TRBV7-6 with TRBJ2-3; 8 bases map to TRBD1. The germline V gene encodes CDR1 SGHVS and CDR2 FNYEAQ. The CDR3 contains 14 residues. J lost 3 bases, V lost 2 bases, and 1 base had no gene match. The CDR3 region is CASSLTGGTDTQYF. The CDR3 DNA reads TGTGCCAGCAGCTTAACAGGGGGGACAGATACGCAGTATTTT. The full variable domain, completed using reference TRBV7-6 and TRBJ2-3, is GAGVSQSPRYKVTKRGQDVALRCDPISGHVSLYWYRQALGQGPEFLTYFNYEAQQDKSGLPNDRFSAERPEGSISTLTIQRTEQRDSAMYRCASSLTGGTDTQYFGPGTRLTVL.

This clone was observed a single time. The J gene is TRBJ2-7, the V gene TRBV25-1, with 8 bases fitting TRBD1. This CDR3 comprises 17 residues. The V and J ends lost 5 bases and 2 bases, in that order; junction bases with no gene match: 14. The germline V gene encodes CDR1 MGHDK and CDR2 SYGVNS. The CDR3 DNA sequence: TGTGCCAGCAGTCCCCCTCCCCAGGGGGCACGAACCTACGAGCAGTACTTC. This gives the protein CASSPPPQGARTYEQYF.

The table lists this clone with a count of one. The chain has TRBV27 and TRBJ1-2, with D possibly being TRBD1 (6 bases). The ends were cut back, 6 bases at V and 6 bases at J, with 23 bases in the middle. Germline CDR1 MNHEY, CDR2 SMNVEV (reference sequence). There are 16 residues in the CDR3. CDR3 region: CASSPWGGSGADGYTF. The CDR3 DNA reads as TGTGCCAGCAGCCCATGGGGGGGCTCTGGGGCCGATGGCTACACCTTC.

The rearrangement links TRBV27 to TRBJ2-7; TRBD1 might be the D (6 bases). The CDR3 loop spans 14 amino acids. The V gene lost 6 bases and the J gene lost 8 bases, with 20 bases spanning the gap. Germline V CDR1 and CDR2: MNHEY, SMNVEV (reference sequence). The CDR3 loop is CASRNLKQGVKQYF. The CDR3 bases are TGTGCCAGCAGGAACCTCAAACAGGGTGTCAAGCAGTACTTC.

This clone was detected once. The genes are TRBV6-1 and TRBJ1-5; weak D call: TRBD1 (5 bases). V lost 8 bases and J 2 bases, leaving 10 bases between the germline ends. CDR1 and CDR2 from the germline V gene are MNHNS and SASEGT. The CDR3 has 13 residues. CDR3 sequence reads: CASEDSRNQPQHF. In nucleotides, the CDR3 is TGTGCCAGCGAAGACAGCCGCAATCAGCCCCAGCATTTT.

V usage is TRBV4-3 and J usage is TRBJ2-2, with D possibly being TRBD1 (5 bases). This CDR3 is 15 amino acids long. V lost 1 base, J lost 2 bases, and 8 bases lay in between. CDR1 is LGHNA and CDR2 is YSLEER in the germline V gene. For the CDR3, the DNA is TGCGCCAGCAGCCAAGGACAGCAAAACACCGGGGAGCTGTTTTTT. Translated: CASSQGQQNTGELFF.

The V call is TRBV7-9, the J call TRBJ2-1, with 10 bases aligning to TRBD2. The junction had 11 bases not matched to a gene; V was cut back by 6 bases and J by 3 bases. Germline V gene lookup returns CDR1 SEHNR and CDR2 FQNEAQ (reference sequence). This CDR3 has 17 amino acids. The CDR3 DNA is TGTGCCAGCAGTTACTACAGAGGGACTAGCGACTACAATGAGCAGTTCTTC. It translates to CASSYYRGTSDYNEQFF.

This chain joins TRBV7-2 and TRBJ1-5; D is undetermined. Per the germline V gene, CDR1 is SGHTA and CDR2 is FQGNSA. V was clipped by 4 bases and J by 4 bases, with 5 bases between them. The CDR3 has 12 amino acids. CDR3: CASSSLNQPQHF. The CDR3 region has the DNA TGTGCCAGCAGCTCTCTAAATCAGCCCCAGCATTTT.

The rearrangement uses TRBV29-1 and TRBJ1-5, with 9 bases identical to TRBD1. Germline CDR1 SQVTM, CDR2 ANQGSEA. CDR3 length equals 13 residues. Unmatched junction bases numbered 3, after V lost 6 bases and J lost 3 bases. CDR3 loop: CSVGQGPNQPQHF. Here the CDR3 DNA reads TGCAGCGTGGGACAGGGCCCCAATCAGCCCCAGCATTTT.